A selection of T cell receptor beta chains follows, all from one sample in a study of OX40 agonist ivuxolimab in advanced cancers. TCRdb's table, derived via immunoSEQ multiplex PCR, lists solely in-frame clones and lacks some. The sample consists of 15,000 to 25,000 clones, around two thirds of them appearing once. The material was CD4+ or CD8+ T cells sorted from blood, obtained in a trial of the OX40 agonist ivuxolimab. The receptors shown here come from an adult with an advanced solid tumor such as melanoma, head and neck, liver or kidney cancer. The CDR3 runs from the conserved cysteine through the conserved F or W. Fields, in order: CDR3 DNA, CDR3 protein, J gene, D gene, clone size, V gene. A D gene is named only where the DNA matches it firmly. Part of the rows lack a size; the others show once, few, many or a class for expanded clones.

TGTGCCAGCAGTCTTCGACTAGCCCTCCGCGAGCAGTACTTC CASSLRLALREQYF TRBJ2-7 TRBD2 - TRBV28
TGTGCCACCCTCCGAACTGGGACTCTAGGTGAGCAGTACTTC CATLRTGTLGEQYF TRBJ2-7 - few TRBV28
TGTGCCAGTAGTACAACAGTTAAGAATGAGCAGTTCTTC CASSTTVKNEQFF TRBJ2-1 - - TRBV19
TGTGCCAGCAGCTTTAGCTTGGACACTGAAGCTTTCTTT CASSFSLDTEAFF TRBJ1-1 - - TRBV7-2
TGTGCCAGCAGTTTCACAGATCAAGAGACCCAGTACTTC CASSFTDQETQYF TRBJ2-5 - - TRBV27
TGTGCCAGCAGCGGCTCCGGGACTAGCGGGGGGGTGAGCTCCTACAATGAGCAGTTCTTC CASSGSGTSGGVSSYNEQFF TRBJ2-1 - - TRBV21-1
TGTGCCAGCAGTCTTCACCCGGGACAGGGTGTCTACGAGCAGTACTTC CASSLHPGQGVYEQYF TRBJ2-7 TRBD1 few TRBV27
TGTGCCAGCCAGAGAGCGGGAGACTTGGTCGGGGAGCTGTTTTTT CASQRAGDLVGELFF TRBJ2-2 TRBD2 once TRBV9
TGTGCCAGCAACCCGACGAGGATTCCAGACTATGGCTACACCTTC CASNPTRIPDYGYTF TRBJ1-2 - medium-sized TRBV16
TGTGCCATCAATGACGGCTCCTATAATTCACCCCTCCACTTT CAINDGSYNSPLHF TRBJ1-6 - - TRBV10-3
TGTGCCAGCAGCTCCTCCGGGGTCGAGCAGTACTTC CASSSSGVEQYF TRBJ2-7 - once TRBV7-9
TGTGCCAGCAGTTTAATTGGCTATGGGACTGAAGCTTTCTTT CASSLIGYGTEAFF TRBJ1-1 - - TRBV28